These 21 T cell receptor beta chains were all obtained from the same sample, sequenced in a study of CD8 T cells in Susac syndrome. Random hexamers served to reverse transcribe about 0.45 to 1 ug RNA. From the immunoSEQ multiplex PCR reads, TCRdb called clonotypes with MiXCR, one entry per CDR3 protein. The sample contains 200,000 to 250,000 distinct CDR3 sequences, 95% of which appear only once. Sequenced input: CD4+ T cells from PBMCs. The receptors originated from a human donor with multiple sclerosis.

The chain recombines TRBV27 with TRBJ2-3; 11 nucleotides align to TRBD2. This CDR3 has 16 amino acids. The germline V gene encodes CDR1 MNHEY and CDR2 SMNVEV (reference sequence). V gave up 5 bases and J gave up 0 bases; unmatched junction bases: 4. The CDR3 DNA reads TGTGCCAGCAGTAAGACTAGCGGGACTAGCACAGATACGCAGTATTTT. Amino acids: CASSKTSGTSTDTQYF.

V is TRBV14 and J is TRBJ2-5; D may be TRBD1 or TRBD2 (6 bases each). There are 15 residues in the CDR3. The V end was cut by 2 bases, the J end by 4 bases, with 14 bases between. From germline, CDR1 is SGHDN and CDR2 FVKESK. DNA of the CDR3: TGTGCCAGCAGCCAAACCGGGGGCTGGGGAGAGACCCAGTACTTC. It codes for CASSQTGGWGETQYF.

The chain has TRBV30 and TRBJ1-1; D gene ambiguous. Per germline, CDR1 GTSNPN and CDR2 SVGIG (reference sequence). Trimming took 5 bases from V and 11 from J, leaving 15 bases between them. This CDR3 has 11 residues. The CDR3 DNA reads TGTGCCTGGCTAACAGAGTACGAGGCTTTCTTT. Translating it yields CAWLTEYEAFF.

The gene calls are TRBV27 and TRBJ1-5; TRBD1 aligns across 8 bases. The germline gives CDR1 MNHEY, CDR2 SMNVEV (reference sequence). The CDR3 spans 14 residues. V was clipped by 5 bases and J by 6 bases; unmatched bases: 6. The CDR3 sequence: CASSLTGVSQPQHF. CDR3 nucleotides: TGTGCCAGCAGTCTGACAGGGGTGAGTCAGCCCCAGCATTTT.

V and J are TRBV2 and TRBJ1-2, with 8 bases that match TRBD1. The V gene end was trimmed by 1 base and the J gene end by 5 bases; junction bases not matched to a gene: 0. Germline lookup yields CDR1 SNHLY and CDR2 FYNNEI. This CDR3 comprises 13 residues. In DNA form, the CDR3 reads TGTGCCAGCAGTGAAGGGACAGGGTATGGCTACACCTTC. This encodes CASSEGTGYGYTF. Together with reference TRBV2 and TRBJ1-2, the CDR3 gives the full variable domain: EPEVTQTPSHQVTQMGQEVILRCVPISNHLYFYWYRQILGQKVEFLVSFYNNEISEKSEIFDDQFSVERPDGSNFTLKIRSTKLEDSAMYFCASSEGTGYGYTFGSGTRLTVV.

The chain recombines TRBV29-1 with TRBJ2-1; the D is unclear. CDR3 length equals 15 residues. CDR1 is SQVTM and CDR2 is ANQGSEA in the germline V gene. V lost 3 bases, J lost 4 bases, and 16 bases lay in between. DNA of the CDR3: TGCAGCGTTGAGATCCACGTAGCCCTATACAATGAGCAGTTCTTC. It codes for CSVEIHVALYNEQFF.

The chain uses TRBV7-8 and TRBJ2-7; 7 bases match TRBD1. There are 16 residues in the CDR3. CDR1 SGHVS and CDR2 FQNEAQ come from the germline V gene. Trimming took 6 bases from V and 2 from J; bases not matched to a gene: 13. The CDR3 DNA reads as TGTGCCAGCAGAAAAAGACAGGGATCATCGACCTACGAGCAGTACTTC. Residues: CASRKRQGSSTYEQYF. The full variable domain, completed using reference TRBV7-8 and TRBJ2-7, is GAGVSQSPRYKVAKRGQDVALRCDPISGHVSLFWYQQALGQGPEFLTYFQNEAQLDKSGLPSDRFFAERPEGSVSTLKIQRTQQEDSAVYLCASRKRQGSSTYEQYFGPGTRLTVT.

The rearrangement joins TRBV6-5 to TRBJ2-3; TRBD2 matches at 10 bases. CDR1 is MNHEY, CDR2 SVGAGI, per germline. The ends lost 3 bases at V and 1 base at J; junction bases unmatched: 7. The CDR3 spans 17 residues. CDR3 loop: CASSYHLLAGGTDTQYF. The DNA of the CDR3 is TGTGCCAGCAGTTATCACCTCCTAGCGGGGGGCACAGATACGCAGTATTTT.

The J gene is TRBJ2-5, the V gene TRBV11-2, with 8 bases that match TRBD1. Germline lookup yields CDR1 SGHAT and CDR2 FQNNGV. V lost 0 bases, J lost 4 bases, and 4 bases stayed unmatched. The CDR3 covers 15 residues. The CDR3 DNA follows: TGTGCCAGCAGCTTAGAGGGACAGGTTCGAGAGACCCAGTACTTC. Its translation is CASSLEGQVRETQYF. Variable domain in full (rest from reference TRBV11-2 and TRBJ2-5): EAGVAQSPRYKIIEKRQSVAFWCNPISGHATLYWYQQILGQGPKLLIQFQNNGVVDDSQLPKDRFSAERLKGVDSTLKIQPAKLEDSAVYLCASSLEGQVRETQYFGPGTRLLVL.

The rearrangement links TRBV9 to TRBJ1-2; D gene uncertain. This CDR3 region has 15 residues. Germline loops: CDR1 SGDLS, CDR2 YYNGEE. The V end was cut by 0 bases, the J end by 1 base, with 10 bases between. The CDR3 DNA sequence: TGTGCCAGCAGCGTAGCAACAGAGGGTAACTATGGCTACACCTTC. This codes for CASSVATEGNYGYTF.

The chain recombines TRBV12-5 with TRBJ2-3, with a possible D match to TRBD2 (6 bases). This CDR3 has 14 amino acids. From germline, CDR1 is LGHNT and CDR2 FRNRAP. The V gene lost 7 bases and the J gene lost 2 bases, with 13 bases spanning the gap. The CDR3 DNA reads TGTGCTAGTGCCCTCGGGACTGACACAGATACGCAGTATTTT. This sequence encodes CASALGTDTDTQYF.

The chain uses TRBV7-9 and TRBJ2-7; 9 bases are a match to TRBD1. Germline V gene data show CDR1 as SEHNR and CDR2 as FQNEAQ (reference sequence). V gave up 5 bases and J gave up 6 bases; unmatched junction bases: 8. This CDR3 contains 14 residues. The CDR3 sequence is CASSPGDREPEQYF. In DNA, the CDR3 is TGTGCCAGCAGCCCAGGGGACAGGGAGCCCGAGCAGTACTTC. Full variable domain (rest looked up from reference TRBV7-9 and TRBJ2-7): DTGVSQNPRHKITKRGQNVTFRCDPISEHNRLYWYRQTLGQGPEFLTYFQNEAQLEKSRLLSDRFSAERPKGSFSTLEIQRTEQGDSAMYLCASSPGDREPEQYFGPGTRLTVT.

The genes are TRBV9 and TRBJ2-7; D possibly corresponds to TRBD2 (7 bases). The V end lost 0 bases, the J end lost 7 bases, and 20 bases lay between the germline ends. CDR1 and CDR2 (germline): SGDLS, YYNGEE. The CDR3 runs 16 residues. The CDR3 region is CASSVDPAGAVGEQYF. For the CDR3, the DNA is TGTGCCAGCAGCGTAGATCCCGCGGGGGCCGTGGGGGAGCAGTACTTC. Complete variable domain (other parts from reference TRBV9 and TRBJ2-7): DSGVTQTPKHLITATGQRVTLRCSPRSGDLSVYWYQQSLDQGLQFLIQYYNGEERAKGNILERFSAQQFPDLHSELNLSSLELGDSALYFCASSVDPAGAVGEQYFGPGTRLTVT.

V is TRBV28 and J is TRBJ2-3; TRBD1 is a possible D gene (5 bases). V was shortened by 8 bases and J by 6 bases, with 21 bases between the two germline ends. CDR1 MDHEN and CDR2 SYDVKM come from the germline V gene. CDR3 length: 15 residues. In DNA, the CDR3 is TGTGCCAGCGCTCCCAGGGAACTGGCTTTCGATACGCAGTATTTT. Its translation is CASAPRELAFDTQYF.

The genes are TRBV5-1 and TRBJ2-7, with 11 positions matching TRBD2. Germline trimming cut 1 base from V and 4 bases from J; bases unmatched to any gene: 4. This CDR3 has 15 residues. Germline V gene data show CDR1 as SGHRS and CDR2 as YFSETQ. CDR3 in amino acids: CASSLLGTSGYEQYF. CDR3 bases: TGCGCCAGCAGCTTGCTCGGGACTAGCGGATACGAGCAGTACTTC.

The rearrangement uses TRBV20-1 and TRBJ2-2; D is perhaps TRBD1 or TRBD2 (5 bases each). The CDR3 length is 14 residues. The V end lost 6 bases, the J end lost 5 bases, and 16 bases lay between the germline ends. CDR1 is DFQATT and CDR2 is SNEGSKA in the germline V gene (reference sequence). DNA for the CDR3: TGCAGTGCCGCCAGGGAGATGTGGACCGGGGAGCTGTTTTTT. Encoded protein: CSAAREMWTGELFF.

This chain links TRBV20-1 with TRBJ2-3, with 8 bases fitting TRBD2. This CDR3 has 15 residues. Germline values: CDR1 DFQATT, CDR2 SNEGSKA (reference sequence). The ends lost 6 bases at V and 4 bases at J; junction bases unmatched: 12. For the CDR3, the DNA is TGCAGTGCCCACCGGCCGCGGGAGGTCCCAGATACGCAGTATTTT. It codes for CSAHRPREVPDTQYF.

The chain recombines TRBV7-2 with TRBJ1-4; no firm D call. Trimming stripped 2 bases from V and 2 bases from J, with 12 bases between. From germline, CDR1 is SGHTA and CDR2 FQGNSA. This CDR3 has 16 residues. DNA of the CDR3: TGTGCCAGCAGCTTAATCCAACCCAGGACTAATGAAAAACTGTTTTTT. It encodes CASSLIQPRTNEKLFF.

Here the CDR3 DNA reads TGTGCCATAGGTAGCGGAGTCACAGATACGCAGTATTTT. Protein: CAIGSGVTDTQYF. This chain links TRBV10-3 with TRBJ2-3; D may be TRBD2 (6 bases). Germline CDR1 ENHRY, CDR2 SYGVKD. Trimming took 9 bases from V and 2 from J, leaving 12 bases between them. The CDR3 consists of 13 residues.

This clonotype was picked up one time. The chain couples TRBV20-1 to TRBJ1-2; D might be TRBD1 (5 bases). The germline gives CDR1 DFQATT, CDR2 SNEGSKA (reference sequence). V was clipped by 3 bases and J by 5 bases, with 13 bases between them. The CDR3 spans 13 residues. The CDR3 loop is CSASLQEGYGYTF. CDR3 in DNA: TGCAGTGCTAGTCTGCAGGAGGGGTATGGCTACACCTTC.

The rearrangement joins TRBV7-9 to TRBJ2-7, with a weak D call TRBD2 (6 bases). CDR1 SEHNR and CDR2 FQNEAQ come from the germline V gene (reference sequence). The CDR3 consists of 14 residues. Deletions cut 4 bases from V and 1 base from J, with 11 bases between. The DNA of the CDR3 is TGTGCCAGCAGCTACCTGGGGACTTCCTACGAGCAGTACTTC. Protein product: CASSYLGTSYEQYF.